This TCR beta chain emerged from a study of blood T cell repertoires in COVID-19. For the study at large: Donors in the United States, Italy and Spain gave samples during acute or convalescent COVID-19. The analysed material was cDNA or gDNA that came from T cells, B-cell-depleted T cells, or PBMCs.

Adults between about 18 and 95 years of age took part from 20 to 25 US areas. Each recovered donor of Cohort 3 presented with two negative PCRs, clearance, or symptom resolution. Germline values: CDR1 SNHLY, CDR2 FYNNEI. Between the trimmed V and J ends, which lost 7 bases and 4 bases, there was a span of 14 bases. The CDR3 has 14 amino acids. Some clones are missing from TCRdb's copy, which holds only in-frame ones; the method was immunoSEQ multiplex PCR. This repertoire shows 350,000 to 450,000 clones, about nine tenths found once; its top ten account for 1.7%. Source material: PBMCs or T cells enriched from blood (not recorded which). This clonotype was sampled from a woman in her twenties or thirties who had recovered from COVID-19. V is TRBV2 and J is TRBJ1-5, with D tentatively TRBD1 (6 bases). CDR3 sequence: CASTRWTANQPQHF. Written as DNA, the CDR3 is TGTGCCAGCACCAGGTGGACAGCAAATCAGCCCCAGCATTTT.